This T cell receptor beta chain appears in the sequencing data of a study of T cells in women clearing cervical HPV infection. Across the study: Controls' single incident HPV16 infection cleared within 12 months without precancer. Case blood was drawn when the lesion was first found; control blood after infection became undetectable.

The CDR3 is 14 amino acids. Per germline, CDR1 ENHRY and CDR2 SYGVKD. The V gene end was trimmed by 10 bases and the J gene end by 4 bases; junction bases not matched to a gene: 6. immunoSEQ multiplex PCR used an average of roughly 1,300 ng genomic DNA. Profiled with immunoSEQ multiplex PCR; TCRdb holds only in-frame clones, not every one. The sample has just over 20,000 clones, and its top ten clones hold about 5%. This clone is called medium-sized based on its frequency. The CDR3 end falls 3 residues outside the read, so it is completed with the germline J gene. Each participant carried one incident cervical HPV16 infection only.

The chain employs TRBV10-3 and TRBJ2-1; 11 bases match TRBD2. The clonotype originates from a woman aged 18 to 75 with a cervical HPV16 infection that either progressed to CIN3+ or cleared (not recorded which). The sample consisted of blood buffy coat. The CDR3 bases that were read are TGTGCCACACTAGCGGGGGCCCTGTACAATGAG. Translating gives CATLAGALYNE. The entire CDR3 sequence reads CATLAGALYNEQFF.